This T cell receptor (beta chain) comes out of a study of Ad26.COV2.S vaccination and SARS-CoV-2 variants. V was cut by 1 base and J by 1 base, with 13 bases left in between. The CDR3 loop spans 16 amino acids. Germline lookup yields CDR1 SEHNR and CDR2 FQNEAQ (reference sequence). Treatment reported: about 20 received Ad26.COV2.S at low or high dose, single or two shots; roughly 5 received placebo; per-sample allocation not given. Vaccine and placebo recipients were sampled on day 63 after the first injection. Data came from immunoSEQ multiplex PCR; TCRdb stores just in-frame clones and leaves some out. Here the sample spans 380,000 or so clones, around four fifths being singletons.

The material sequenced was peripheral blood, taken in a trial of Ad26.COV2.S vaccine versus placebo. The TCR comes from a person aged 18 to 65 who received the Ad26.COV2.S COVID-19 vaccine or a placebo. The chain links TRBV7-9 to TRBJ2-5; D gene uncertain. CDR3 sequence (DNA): TGTGCCAGCAGCTTAGGGTCCTACTTACCCCAAGAGACCCAGTACTTC. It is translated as CASSLGSYLPQETQYF.